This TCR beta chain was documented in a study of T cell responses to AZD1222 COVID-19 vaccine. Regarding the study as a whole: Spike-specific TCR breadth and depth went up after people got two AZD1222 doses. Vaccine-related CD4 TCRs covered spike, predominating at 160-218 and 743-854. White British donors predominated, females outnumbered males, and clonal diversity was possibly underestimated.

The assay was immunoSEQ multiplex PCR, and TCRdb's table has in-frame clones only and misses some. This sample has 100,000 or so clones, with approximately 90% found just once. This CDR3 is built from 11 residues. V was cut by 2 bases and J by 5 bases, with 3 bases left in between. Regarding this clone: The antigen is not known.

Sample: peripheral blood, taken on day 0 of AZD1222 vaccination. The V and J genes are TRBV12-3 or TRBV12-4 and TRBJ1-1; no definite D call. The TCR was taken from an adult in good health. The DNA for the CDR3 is TGTGCCAGCAGTTTATCTACTGAAGCTTTCTTT. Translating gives CASSLSTEAFF.